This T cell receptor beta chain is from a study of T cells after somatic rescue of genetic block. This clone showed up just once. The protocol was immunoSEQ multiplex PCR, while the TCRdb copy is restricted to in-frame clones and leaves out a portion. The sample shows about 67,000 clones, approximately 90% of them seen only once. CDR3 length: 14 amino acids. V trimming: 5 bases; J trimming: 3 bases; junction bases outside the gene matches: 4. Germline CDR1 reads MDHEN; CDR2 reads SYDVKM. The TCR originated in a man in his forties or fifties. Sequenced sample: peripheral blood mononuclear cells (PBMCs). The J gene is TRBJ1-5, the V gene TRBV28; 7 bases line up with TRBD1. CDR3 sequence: CASSPGQFNQPQHF. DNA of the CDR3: TGTGCCAGCAGTCCGGGACAGTTCAATCAGCCCCAGCATTTT.